The 15 T cell receptor beta chains given below trace back to one sample, sequenced in a study of PD-1 blockade in classical Hodgkin lymphoma. This sample's time point: cycle 4 day 1 (C4D1), after about 6 weeks of nivolumab. Brentuximab vedotin exposure varied, and every patient relapsed after autologous stem cell transplantation. Starting with thawed PBMCs, CD4+ T cells were purified by magnetic negative selection. Clones were read by immunoSEQ multiplex PCR, and TCRdb kept only the in-frame ones, dropping some. The sample consists of about 17,000 clones, more than 60% of them appearing once. Sample: CD4+ T cells from blood, taken before the fourth cycle of nivolumab. Receptor source: a human donor with classical Hodgkin lymphoma.

The V call is TRBV10-3, the J call TRBJ1-5; D is ambiguous. Germline assignment: CDR1 ENHRY and CDR2 SYGVKD. Trimming pared 3 bases from V and 3 bases from J, leaving 6 bases between. The CDR3 totals 13 residues. CDR3 bases: TGTGCCATCAGTGAAGACCCCAATCAGCCCCAGCATTTT. This sequence encodes CAISEDPNQPQHF.

This clone is a singleton in its sample. The chain joins TRBV18 to TRBJ1-5; the D gene is possibly TRBD1 (5 bases). The CDR3 is 16 amino acids. Trimming took off 1 base at V and 2 bases at J, with 12 bases between the two ends. Germline CDR1 is KGHSH and CDR2 is LQKENI. CDR3 sequence: CASSPRQGGGNQPQHF. The CDR3 DNA reads TGTGCCAGCTCACCACGGCAGGGAGGAGGCAATCAGCCCCAGCATTTT.

The rearrangement joins TRBV7-9 to TRBJ2-7; 10 bases match TRBD1. Germline values: CDR1 SEHNR, CDR2 FQNEAQ (reference sequence). The ends lost 4 bases at V and 1 base at J; junction bases unmatched: 4. CDR3 length equals 15 residues. The CDR3 nucleotides are TGTGCCAGCAGCTCGACAGGGGGCGCGTCCTACGAGCAGTACTTC. This encodes CASSSTGGASYEQYF.

V gene TRBV7-2 combines with J gene TRBJ2-1, with D tentatively TRBD1 (6 bases). The germline V and J ends were trimmed by 3 bases and 7 bases, with 16 bases remaining between them. The CDR3 runs 15 residues. Per germline, CDR1 SGHTA and CDR2 FQGNSA. DNA of the CDR3: TGTGCCAGCAGCTTCAGTTGGGCAGGGGAAAATGAGCAGTTCTTC. This codes for CASSFSWAGENEQFF.

This clone was seen only once. This chain uses TRBV15 with TRBJ1-2; no definite D call. This CDR3 region has 15 residues. The germline V and J ends were trimmed by 3 bases and 5 bases, with 16 bases remaining between them. Looked up from germline, CDR1 is LNHNV and CDR2 is YYDKDF (reference sequence). The CDR3 protein is CATSSQVASDYGYTF. CDR3 sequence (DNA): TGTGCCACCAGCAGCCAGGTCGCATCGGATTATGGCTACACCTTC.

V usage is TRBV5-1 and J usage is TRBJ1-2; D call uncertain. CDR1 is SGHRS and CDR2 is YFSETQ in the germline V gene. The CDR3 has 12 residues. Trimming removed 4 bases at V and 4 bases at J, with 8 bases between. The CDR3 DNA follows: TGCGCCAGCAGCGCGGAGGCCTATGGCTACACCTTC. Residues: CASSAEAYGYTF.

This chain joins TRBV7-8 and TRBJ2-2; D unresolved. CDR1 and CDR2 (germline): SGHVS, FQNEAQ. Trimming took 1 base from V and 6 from J, leaving 15 bases between them. The CDR3 contains 16 residues. This chain's CDR3 is CASSLEGVGFSGELFF. CDR3 bases: TGTGCCAGCAGCTTAGAGGGTGTTGGGTTCTCCGGGGAGCTGTTTTTT.

The chain recombines TRBV10-1 with TRBJ2-5; TRBD1 matches 8 bases. The J call may be mistaken, given a closer DNA end match to TRBJ2-7. The CDR3 runs to 12 residues. Germline V lookup: CDR1 WNHNN, CDR2 SYGVQD (reference sequence). CDR3 DNA: TGCGCCAGCATGGGACAGGCCTACGAGCAGTACTTC. As protein: CASMGQAYEQYF.

The genes are TRBV6-6 and TRBJ2-7; TRBD1 aligns across 8 bases. Germline V gene data show CDR1 as MNHNY and CDR2 as SVGAGI (reference sequence). The CDR3 contains 14 residues. V lost 5 bases, J lost 2 bases, and 5 bases stayed unmatched. CDR3 nucleotides: TGTGCCAGCAGTAAAGGACAGGGCCCCTACGAGCAGTACTTC. This encodes CASSKGQGPYEQYF.

The V call is TRBV6-5, the J call TRBJ1-1, with no clear D. V lost 2 bases, J lost 1 base, and 11 bases lay in between. The CDR3 has 15 residues. Germline V gene lookup returns CDR1 MNHEY and CDR2 SVGAGI. Here the CDR3 reads CASSYEVGRNTEAFF. The CDR3 DNA sequence: TGTGCCAGCAGTTACGAAGTAGGGAGGAACACTGAAGCTTTCTTT.

This chain joins TRBV28 and TRBJ2-7; D remains ambiguous. Germline V gene data show CDR1 as MDHEN and CDR2 as SYDVKM. V gave up 8 bases and J gave up 4 bases, with 9 bases separating them. This CDR3 is 11 amino acids long. DNA for the CDR3: TGTGCCAGCGGGAATGGGTACGAGCAGTACTTC. Protein sequence: CASGNGYEQYF.

The chain couples TRBV7-2 to TRBJ2-3, with TRBD2 as a possible D gene (5 bases). The CDR3 consists of 17 residues. The ends were cut back, 5 bases at V and 1 base at J, with 19 bases in the middle. Per the germline V gene, CDR1 is SGHTA and CDR2 is FQGNSA. CDR3 bases: TGTGCCAGCAGCGGCCGGGGAGTGGAAACTGGCACAGATACGCAGTATTTT. Amino acids: CASSGRGVETGTDTQYF. Supplemented by reference TRBV7-2 and TRBJ2-3, the full variable domain reads GAGVSQSPSNKVTEKGKDVELRCDPISGHTALYWYRQSLGQGLEFLIYFQGNSAPDKSGLPSDRFSAERTGGSVSTLTIQRTQQEDSAVYLCASSGRGVETGTDTQYFGPGTRLTVL.

The chain combines TRBV5-1 with TRBJ1-5, with 7 bases that match TRBD1. This CDR3 has 14 amino acids. The germline V gene encodes CDR1 SGHRS and CDR2 YFSETQ. After removal of 2 bases from V and 5 bases from J, the junction contained 4 bases not matched to a gene. CDR3 DNA: TGCGCCAGCAGCTTAAGGACAGGCGATCAGCCCCAGCATTTT. Translation gives CASSLRTGDQPQHF.

This clone was recorded a few times. V gene TRBV14 combines with J gene TRBJ1-5; D remains ambiguous. CDR3 length equals 13 residues. Germline CDR1 is SGHDN and CDR2 is FVKESK. Trimming removed 0 bases at V and 4 bases at J, with 4 bases between. CDR3 region: CASSQDGNQPQHF. CDR3 bases: TGTGCCAGCAGCCAAGATGGGAATCAGCCCCAGCATTTT.

This clone occurred a few times. The chain couples TRBV19 to TRBJ2-7; D gene unclear. The CDR3 has 16 amino acids. V was clipped by 6 bases and J by 3 bases, with 21 bases between them. Looked up from germline, CDR1 is LNHDA and CDR2 is SQIVND (reference sequence). CDR3 residues: CASSRKPDASRYEQYF. In DNA, the CDR3 is TGTGCCAGTAGCCGAAAACCGGATGCTAGTCGCTACGAGCAGTACTTC. Based on the CDR3 plus reference TRBV19 and TRBJ2-7, the full variable domain is DGGITQSPKYLFRKEGQNVTLSCEQNLNHDAMYWYRQDPGQGLRLIYYSQIVNDFQKGDIAEGYSVSREKKESFPLTVTSAQKNPTAFYLCASSRKPDASRYEQYFGPGTRLTVT.